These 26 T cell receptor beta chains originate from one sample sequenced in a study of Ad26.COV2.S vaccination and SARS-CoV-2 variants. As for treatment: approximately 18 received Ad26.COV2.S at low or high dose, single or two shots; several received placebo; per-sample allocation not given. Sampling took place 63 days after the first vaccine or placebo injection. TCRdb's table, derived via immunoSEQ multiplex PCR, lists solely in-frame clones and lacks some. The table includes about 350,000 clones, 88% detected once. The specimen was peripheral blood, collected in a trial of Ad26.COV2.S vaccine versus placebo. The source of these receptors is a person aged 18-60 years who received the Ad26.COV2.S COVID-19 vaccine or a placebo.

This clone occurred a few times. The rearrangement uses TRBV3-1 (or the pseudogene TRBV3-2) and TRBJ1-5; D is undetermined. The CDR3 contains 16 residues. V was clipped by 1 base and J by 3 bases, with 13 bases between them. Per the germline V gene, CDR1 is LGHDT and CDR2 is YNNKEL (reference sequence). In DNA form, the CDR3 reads TGTGCCAGCAGCCAAGGGGTTGGTGTTGACAATCAGCCCCAGCATTTT. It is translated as CASSQGVGVDNQPQHF.

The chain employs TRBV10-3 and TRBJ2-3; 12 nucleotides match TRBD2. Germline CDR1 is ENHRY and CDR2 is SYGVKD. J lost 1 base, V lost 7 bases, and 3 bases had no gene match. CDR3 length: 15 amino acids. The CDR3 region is CAIKTSGSGTDTQYF. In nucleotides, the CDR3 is TGTGCCATCAAGACTAGCGGGAGTGGCACAGATACGCAGTATTTT.

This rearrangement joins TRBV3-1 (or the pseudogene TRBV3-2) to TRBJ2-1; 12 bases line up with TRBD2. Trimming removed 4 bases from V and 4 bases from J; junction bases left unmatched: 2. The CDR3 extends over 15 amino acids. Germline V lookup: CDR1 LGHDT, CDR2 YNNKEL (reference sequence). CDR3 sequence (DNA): TGTGCCAGCAGCCCTAGCGGGGGGGGATACAATGAGCAGTTCTTC. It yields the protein CASSPSGGGYNEQFF.

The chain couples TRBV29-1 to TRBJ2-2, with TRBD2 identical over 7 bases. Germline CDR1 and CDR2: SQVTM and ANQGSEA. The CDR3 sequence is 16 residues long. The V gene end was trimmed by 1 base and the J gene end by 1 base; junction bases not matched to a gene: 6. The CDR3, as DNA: TGCAGCGTTGAAGGGCAAGCGGGAAAGAACACCGGGGAGCTGTTTTTT. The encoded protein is CSVEGQAGKNTGELFF.

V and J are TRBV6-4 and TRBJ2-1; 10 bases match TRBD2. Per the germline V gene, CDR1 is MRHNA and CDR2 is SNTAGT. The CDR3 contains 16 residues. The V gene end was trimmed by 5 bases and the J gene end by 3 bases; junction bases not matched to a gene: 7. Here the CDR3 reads CASSPLAGAIYNEQFF. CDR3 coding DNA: TGTGCCAGCAGTCCGCTAGCGGGGGCGATCTACAATGAGCAGTTCTTC.

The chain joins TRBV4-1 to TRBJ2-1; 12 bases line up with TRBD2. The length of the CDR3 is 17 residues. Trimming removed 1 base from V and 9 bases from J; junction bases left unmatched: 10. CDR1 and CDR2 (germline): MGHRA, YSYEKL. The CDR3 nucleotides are TGCGCCAGCAGCCAAGTGGCTAGCGGGGGGGCCGGCGGTGAGCAGTTCTTC. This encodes CASSQVASGGAGGEQFF.

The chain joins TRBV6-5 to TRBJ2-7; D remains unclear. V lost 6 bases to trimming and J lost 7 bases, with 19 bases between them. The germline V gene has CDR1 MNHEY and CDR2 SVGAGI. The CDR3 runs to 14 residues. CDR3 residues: CASSYTTSVGEQYF. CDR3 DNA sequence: TGTGCCAGCAGCTATACTACCAGCGTGGGGGAGCAGTACTTC.

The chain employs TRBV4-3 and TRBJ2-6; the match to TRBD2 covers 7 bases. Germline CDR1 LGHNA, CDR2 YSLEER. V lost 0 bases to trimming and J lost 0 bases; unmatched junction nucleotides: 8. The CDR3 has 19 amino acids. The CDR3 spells CASSQELGGAYSGANVLTF. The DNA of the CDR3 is TGCGCCAGCAGCCAAGAGCTGGGAGGGGCGTACTCTGGGGCCAACGTCCTGACTTTC.

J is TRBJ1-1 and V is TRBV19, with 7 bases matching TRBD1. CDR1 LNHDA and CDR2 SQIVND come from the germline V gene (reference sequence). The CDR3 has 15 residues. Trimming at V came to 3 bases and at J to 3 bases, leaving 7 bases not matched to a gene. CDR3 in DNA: TGTGCCAGTAGTATTCTGGCAGGGGGGTACACTGAAGCTTTCTTT. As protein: CASSILAGGYTEAFF.

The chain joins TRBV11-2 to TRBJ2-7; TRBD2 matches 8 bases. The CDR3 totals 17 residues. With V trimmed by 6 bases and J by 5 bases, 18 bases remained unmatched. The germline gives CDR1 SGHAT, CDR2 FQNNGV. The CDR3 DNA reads TGTGCCAGCAGACCAGACCCGGGACTAGTTGAAGCTAACGAGCAGTACTTC. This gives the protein CASRPDPGLVEANEQYF. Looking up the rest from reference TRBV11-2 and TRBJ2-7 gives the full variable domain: EAGVAQSPRYKIIEKRQSVAFWCNPISGHATLYWYQQILGQGPKLLIQFQNNGVVDDSQLPKDRFSAERLKGVDSTLKIQPAKLEDSAVYLCASRPDPGLVEANEQYFGPGTRLTVT.

CDR3 residues: CASSTYPETQYF. Written as DNA, the CDR3 is TGTGCCAGCAGTACCTACCCGGAGACCCAGTACTTC. This chain joins TRBV6-6 and TRBJ2-5, with no clear D. Trimming stripped 5 bases from V and 5 bases from J, with 9 bases between. Germline CDR1 reads MNHNY; CDR2 reads SVGAGI (reference sequence). This CDR3 region has 12 residues.

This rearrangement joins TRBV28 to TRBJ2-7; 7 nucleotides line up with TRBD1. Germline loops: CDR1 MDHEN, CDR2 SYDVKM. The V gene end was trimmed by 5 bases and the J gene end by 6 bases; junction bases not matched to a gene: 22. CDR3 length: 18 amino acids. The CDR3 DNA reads TGTGCCAGCAGTAGCAGGAACAGGGGAAAGTACCTCTGGGGCGAGCAGTACTTC. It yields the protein CASSSRNRGKYLWGEQYF.

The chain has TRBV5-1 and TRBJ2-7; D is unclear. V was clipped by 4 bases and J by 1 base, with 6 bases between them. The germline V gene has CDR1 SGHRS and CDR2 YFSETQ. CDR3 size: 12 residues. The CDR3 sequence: CASSLFSYEQYF. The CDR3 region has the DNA TGCGCCAGCAGCCTATTTTCCTACGAGCAGTACTTC.

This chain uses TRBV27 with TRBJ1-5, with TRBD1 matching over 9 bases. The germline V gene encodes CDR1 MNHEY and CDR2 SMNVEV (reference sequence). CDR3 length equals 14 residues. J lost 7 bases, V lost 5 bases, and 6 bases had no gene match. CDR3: CASSPGQGIQPQHF. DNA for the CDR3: TGTGCCAGCAGTCCAGGACAGGGGATACAGCCCCAGCATTTT.

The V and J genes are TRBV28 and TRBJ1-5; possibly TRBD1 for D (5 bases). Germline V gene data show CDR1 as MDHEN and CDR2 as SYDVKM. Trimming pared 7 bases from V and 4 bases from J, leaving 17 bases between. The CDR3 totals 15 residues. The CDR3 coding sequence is TGTGCCAGCAACCCCGCAACCGGGGGTAATCAGCCCCAGCATTTT. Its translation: CASNPATGGNQPQHF.

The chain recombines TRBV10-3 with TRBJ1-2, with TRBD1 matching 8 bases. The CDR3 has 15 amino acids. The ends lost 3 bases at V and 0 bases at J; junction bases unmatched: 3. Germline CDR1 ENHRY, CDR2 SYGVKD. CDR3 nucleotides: TGTGCCATCAGTGAAGTGACAGGGGCTAACTATGGCTACACCTTC. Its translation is CAISEVTGANYGYTF.

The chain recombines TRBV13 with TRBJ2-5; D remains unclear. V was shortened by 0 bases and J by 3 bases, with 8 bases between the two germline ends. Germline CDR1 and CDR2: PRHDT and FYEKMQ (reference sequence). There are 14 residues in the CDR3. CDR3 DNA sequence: TGTGCCAGCAGCTTAGGGAGGTCCAAAGAGACCCAGTACTTC. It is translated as CASSLGRSKETQYF.

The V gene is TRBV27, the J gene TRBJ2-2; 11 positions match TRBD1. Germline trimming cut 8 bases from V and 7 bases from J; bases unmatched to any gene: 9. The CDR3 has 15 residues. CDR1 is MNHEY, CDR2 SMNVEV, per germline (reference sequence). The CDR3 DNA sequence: TGTGCCAGCCGATTAGGACAGGGGGCCGGCGGGGAGCTGTTTTTT. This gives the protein CASRLGQGAGGELFF.

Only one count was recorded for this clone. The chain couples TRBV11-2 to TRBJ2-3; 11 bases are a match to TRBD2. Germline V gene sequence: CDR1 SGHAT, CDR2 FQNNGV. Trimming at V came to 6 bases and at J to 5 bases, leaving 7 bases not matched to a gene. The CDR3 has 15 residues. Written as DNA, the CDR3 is TGTGCCAGCAGTCGTAGCGGGGGGGATGGAGATACGCAGTATTTT. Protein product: CASSRSGGDGDTQYF.

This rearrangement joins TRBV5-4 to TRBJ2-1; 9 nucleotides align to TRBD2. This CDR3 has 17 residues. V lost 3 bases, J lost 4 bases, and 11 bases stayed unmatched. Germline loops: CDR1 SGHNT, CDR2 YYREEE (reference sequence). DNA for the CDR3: TGTGCCAGCAGCTCGAATAGCGGGAGAGGGGTTTACAATGAGCAGTTCTTC. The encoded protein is CASSSNSGRGVYNEQFF.

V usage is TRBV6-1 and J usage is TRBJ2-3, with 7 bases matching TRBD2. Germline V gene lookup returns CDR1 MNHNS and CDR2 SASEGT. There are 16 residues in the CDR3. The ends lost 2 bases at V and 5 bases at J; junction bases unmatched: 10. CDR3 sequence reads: CASSEIRRGYKDTQYF. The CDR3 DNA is TGTGCCAGCAGTGAAATCAGGCGGGGGTATAAAGATACGCAGTATTTT.

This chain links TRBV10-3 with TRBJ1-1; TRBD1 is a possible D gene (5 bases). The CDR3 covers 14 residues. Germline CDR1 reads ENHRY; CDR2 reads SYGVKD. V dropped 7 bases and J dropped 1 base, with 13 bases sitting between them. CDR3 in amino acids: CAITQTDQNTEAFF. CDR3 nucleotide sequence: TGTGCCATCACTCAGACAGACCAGAACACTGAAGCTTTCTTT.

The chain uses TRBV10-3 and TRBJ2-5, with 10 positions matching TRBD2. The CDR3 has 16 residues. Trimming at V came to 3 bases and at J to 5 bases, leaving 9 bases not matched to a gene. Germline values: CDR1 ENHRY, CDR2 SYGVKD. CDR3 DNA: TGTGCCATCAGTGATTTCTCTAGCGGGAGTTGGGAGACCCAGTACTTC. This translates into CAISDFSSGSWETQYF.

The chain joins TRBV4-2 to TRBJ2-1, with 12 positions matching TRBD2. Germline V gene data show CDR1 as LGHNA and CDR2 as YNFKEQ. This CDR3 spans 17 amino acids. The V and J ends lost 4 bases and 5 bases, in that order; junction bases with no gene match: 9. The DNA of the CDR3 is TGTGCCAGCAGCCCCGCCCGACTAGCGGGAGAGAACAATGAGCAGTTCTTC. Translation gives CASSPARLAGENNEQFF.

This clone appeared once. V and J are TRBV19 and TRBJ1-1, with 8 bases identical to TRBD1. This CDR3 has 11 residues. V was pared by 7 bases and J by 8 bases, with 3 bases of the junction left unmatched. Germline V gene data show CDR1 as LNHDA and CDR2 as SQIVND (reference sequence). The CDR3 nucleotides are TGTGCCAGTACCCGGACAGGGGAAGCTTTCTTT. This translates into CASTRTGEAFF. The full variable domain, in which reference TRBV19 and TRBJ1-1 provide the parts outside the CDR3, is DGGITQSPKYLFRKEGQNVTLSCEQNLNHDAMYWYRQDPGQGLRLIYYSQIVNDFQKGDIAEGYSVSREKKESFPLTVTSAQKNPTAFYLCASTRTGEAFFGQGTRLTVV.

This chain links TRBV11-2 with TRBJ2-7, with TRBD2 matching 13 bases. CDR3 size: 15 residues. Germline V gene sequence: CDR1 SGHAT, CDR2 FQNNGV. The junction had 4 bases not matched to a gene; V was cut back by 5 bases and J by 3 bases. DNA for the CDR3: TGTGCCAGCAGCCCATGGACTAGCGGGGGCTACGAGCAGTACTTC. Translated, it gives CASSPWTSGGYEQYF.